Listed below are T cell receptor beta chains from one sample, sequenced in a study of blood T cell repertoires in COVID-19. Sequencing used immunoSEQ multiplex PCR; TCRdb keeps in-frame clones, though not all of them. The sample comprises approximately 180,000 clones, approximately 81% of which are singletons, and 15% to 20% rests with the top ten. The sequenced material came from peripheral blood. These receptor sequences come from a person aged 70 to 85 with COVID-19, enrolled during active disease. The CDR3 runs from the conserved cysteine through the conserved F or W. D genes are given only for firm matches. Size is stated for part of the rows, as once, few or many counts, or as a class when the clone is expanded.

size: NA
D: TRBD1
V: TRBV19
J: TRBJ2-5
CDR3: CASSGSGTGVQETQYF
DNA: TGTGCCAGTAGCGGATCCGGAACAGGGGTTCAAGAGACCCAGTACTTC

size: once
D: NA
V: TRBV19
J: TRBJ1-6
CDR3: CARQGLGRSNSPLHF
DNA: TGTGCCCGCCAGGGCCTCGGACGGTCTAATTCACCCCTCCACTTT

size: NA
D: TRBD2
V: TRBV9
J: TRBJ2-4
CDR3: CASSRTASGGNKNIQYF
DNA: TGTGCCAGCAGCCGCACCGCTAGCGGGGGTAACAAAAACATTCAGTACTTC

size: NA
D: TRBD1
V: TRBV2
J: TRBJ1-5
CDR3: CASSEDQGGQPQHF
DNA: TGTGCCAGCAGTGAGGACCAGGGGGGTCAGCCCCAGCATTTT

size: NA
D: NA
V: TRBV10-2
J: TRBJ1-5
CDR3: CASSEWREGQPQHF
DNA: TGCGCCAGCAGTGAGTGGCGGGAAGGCCAGCCCCAGCATTTT

size: NA
D: TRBD2
V: TRBV19
J: TRBJ2-3
CDR3: CATGGGGTRSTDTQYF
DNA: TGTGCCACCGGAGGGGGTGGGACTAGATCCACAGATACGCAGTATTTT

size: NA
D: TRBD2
V: TRBV4-1
J: TRBJ2-7
CDR3: CASSPGGSSVSYEQYF
DNA: TGCGCCAGCAGTCCCGGGGGGTCTAGCGTATCCTACGAGCAGTACTTC

size: NA
D: TRBD2
V: TRBV28
J: TRBJ2-5
CDR3: CASSLAGGQETQYF
DNA: TGTGCCAGCAGTTTAGCGGGGGGGCAAGAGACCCAGTACTTC

size: NA
D: NA
V: TRBV7-2
J: TRBJ1-6
CDR3: CASNSNRDTVRPLHF
DNA: TGTGCCAGCAACTCCAACCGGGACACTGTTCGGCCCCTCCACTTT

size: few
D: TRBD1
V: TRBV9
J: TRBJ1-2
CDR3: CASSAQQGARGYGYTF
DNA: TGTGCCAGCAGCGCCCAACAGGGGGCGCGAGGCTATGGCTACACCTTC

size: NA
D: TRBD2
V: TRBV9
J: TRBJ2-1
CDR3: CASSVGGSIYNEQFF
DNA: TGTGCCAGCAGCGTAGGCGGGAGTATCTACAATGAGCAGTTCTTC

size: NA
D: NA
V: TRBV7-2
J: TRBJ2-7
CDR3: CASSLAPPPDEQYF
DNA: TGTGCCAGCAGCTTAGCCCCCCCTCCCGACGAGCAGTACTTC

size: NA
D: TRBD1
V: TRBV25-1
J: TRBJ1-4
CDR3: CASSESQGANEKLFF
DNA: TGTGCCAGCAGTGAATCTCAGGGGGCGAATGAAAAACTGTTTTTT

size: NA
D: NA
V: TRBV4-3
J: TRBJ2-5
CDR3: CASSQDSGYQETQYF
DNA: TGCGCCAGCAGCCAAGATTCAGGCTACCAAGAGACCCAGTACTTC

size: NA
D: NA
V: TRBV20-1
J: TRBJ1-4
CDR3: CSASQASLNEKLFF
DNA: TGCAGTGCTAGTCAAGCGAGCCTTAATGAAAAACTGTTTTTT

size: NA
D: NA
V: TRBV15
J: TRBJ2-7
CDR3: CATTPGPGMRQYF
DNA: TGTGCCACCACCCCCGGACCGGGGATGAGGCAGTACTTC

size: NA
D: TRBD2
V: TRBV7-8
J: TRBJ2-1
CDR3: CAISPIAGVSYNEQFF
DNA: TGTGCCATCAGCCCGATAGCGGGAGTCTCCTACAATGAGCAGTTCTTC

size: NA
D: TRBD2
V: TRBV6-1
J: TRBJ2-7
CDR3: CASSEFLAGVGEQYF
DNA: TGTGCCAGCAGTGAGTTTCTAGCGGGAGTCGGCGAGCAGTACTTC

size: NA
D: TRBD2
V: TRBV25-1
J: TRBJ2-1
CDR3: CASSGPGLHYNEQFF
DNA: TGTGCCAGCAGTGGGCCGGGACTACACTACAATGAGCAGTTCTTC

size: many
D: TRBD1
V: TRBV29-1
J: TRBJ1-1
CDR3: CSVEKGGKDTEAFF
DNA: TGCAGCGTGGAGAAAGGGGGCAAGGACACTGAAGCTTTCTTT

size: NA
D: TRBD1
V: TRBV4-1
J: TRBJ2-7
CDR3: CASSLINTGQGAYEQYF
DNA: TGCGCCAGCAGCCTGATAAACACCGGACAGGGAGCCTACGAGCAGTACTTC

size: NA
D: NA
V: TRBV7-2
J: TRBJ2-7
CDR3: CASSLLPGGQAYEQYF
DNA: TGTGCCAGCAGCTTACTCCCGGGCGGACAAGCCTACGAGCAGTACTTC

size: few
D: TRBD2
V: TRBV7-6
J: TRBJ2-7
CDR3: CASSHSGLAGDSYEQYF
DNA: TGTGCCAGCAGCCACAGCGGACTAGCGGGGGACTCCTACGAGCAGTACTTC

size: NA
D: TRBD1
V: TRBV12-5
J: TRBJ2-5
CDR3: CASSGQGIWGTQYF
DNA: TGTGCTAGTTCGGGACAGGGCATTTGGGGGACCCAGTACTTC

size: once
D: TRBD1
V: TRBV5-1
J: TRBJ2-7
CDR3: CASSLARDRVVYEQYF
DNA: TGCGCCAGCAGCTTGGCCCGGGACAGGGTCGTCTACGAGCAGTACTTC

size: NA
D: NA
V: TRBV7-8
J: TRBJ2-7
CDR3: CASSLRPGIPVHEQYF
DNA: TGTGCCAGCAGCTTAAGACCAGGGATCCCTGTCCACGAGCAGTACTTC

size: NA
D: NA
V: TRBV18
J: TRBJ2-3
CDR3: CASSRQGTDTQYF
DNA: TGTGCCAGCTCACGACAGGGCACAGATACGCAGTATTTT

size: NA
D: TRBD2
V: TRBV7-3
J: TRBJ2-3
CDR3: CASSKAGGTDTQYF
DNA: TGTGCCAGCAGCAAAGCGGGAGGCACAGATACGCAGTATTTT

size: NA
D: TRBD2
V: TRBV7-6
J: TRBJ2-3
CDR3: CASSPSGGSTDTQYF
DNA: TGTGCCAGCAGCCCTAGCGGGGGAAGCACAGATACGCAGTATTTT

size: NA
D: TRBD2
V: TRBV7-2
J: TRBJ2-7
CDR3: CASSQGLGPYEQYF
DNA: TGTGCCAGCAGCCAGGGACTAGGTCCCTACGAGCAGTACTTC

size: NA
D: NA
V: TRBV21-1
J: TRBJ2-1
CDR3: CASSKVLSGERFF
DNA: TGTGCCAGCAGCAAAGTTTTGTCAGGGGAAAGGTTCTTC

size: NA
D: TRBD2
V: TRBV18
J: TRBJ2-1
CDR3: CASSRLREGLSNEQFF
DNA: TGTGCCAGCTCACGTTTGCGGGAGGGCCTGTCGAATGAGCAGTTCTTC

size: NA
D: TRBD1
V: TRBV28
J: TRBJ1-2
CDR3: CASRPPTGTYGYTF
DNA: TGTGCCAGCAGGCCACCGACAGGGACCTATGGCTACACCTTC

size: NA
D: NA
V: TRBV19
J: TRBJ1-1
CDR3: CASRQGTPGFMNTEAFF
DNA: TGTGCCAGTAGGCAGGGGACCCCAGGTTTTATGAACACTGAAGCTTTCTTT

size: NA
D: NA
V: TRBV11-3
J: TRBJ2-1
CDR3: CASSLGKGHANEQFF
DNA: TGTGCCAGCAGCCTTGGGAAGGGACACGCTAATGAGCAGTTCTTC

size: NA
D: NA
V: TRBV7-3
J: TRBJ1-2
CDR3: CASSLKDLFKGQGYNYGYTF
DNA: TGTGCCAGCAGCTTAAAGGATTTGTTTAAGGGGCAGGGGTATAACTATGGCTACACCTTC

size: NA
D: NA
V: TRBV4-1
J: TRBJ1-3
CDR3: CASSAVWPPGSGNTIYF
DNA: TGCGCCAGCAGCGCCGTTTGGCCCCCGGGCTCTGGAAACACCATATATTTT

size: NA
D: TRBD1
V: TRBV5-4
J: TRBJ1-6
CDR3: CASSPDRAYGSPLHF
DNA: TGTGCCAGCAGTCCTGACAGGGCCTATGGATCACCCCTCCACTTT

size: few
D: NA
V: TRBV19
J: TRBJ1-5
CDR3: CASSMNWQGRQPQHF
DNA: TGTGCCAGTAGTATGAATTGGCAGGGTAGGCAGCCCCAGCATTTT

size: NA
D: NA
V: TRBV27
J: TRBJ1-2
CDR3: CASRGLGNVGYTF
DNA: TGTGCCAGCCGGGGATTAGGAAACGTTGGCTACACCTTC

size: once
D: NA
V: TRBV5-1
J: TRBJ1-4
CDR3: CASSRSEGATNEKLFF
DNA: TGCGCCAGCAGCCGATCTGAAGGAGCAACTAATGAAAAACTGTTTTTT

size: NA
D: NA
V: TRBV18
J: TRBJ1-1
CDR3: CASSKADEAFF
DNA: TGTGCCAGCTCAAAGGCGGATGAAGCTTTCTTT

size: NA
D: TRBD1
V: TRBV10-3
J: TRBJ1-3
CDR3: CAISDRAGGNTIYF
DNA: TGTGCCATCTCCGACAGGGCTGGTGGAAACACCATATATTTT